This TCR beta chain was captured by sequencing in a study of breast tumors, draining lymph nodes, adjacent tissues. Study-wide results and caveats: Tumor and nontumor repertoires were significantly more similar in luminal-like than in basal-like breast cancer. Data only fit, rather than demonstrated, lymph node origin of most tumor T cells. Tumors had less TCR diversity than lymph nodes, more than nontumor tissue.

TCRdb passed the multiplex PCR reads through MiXCR, listing each CDR3 protein once. The data contain 17,000 or so distinct CDR3 sequences, over 40% of them singletons. This clonotype was observed a few times. Its target is not known. The germline gene is not matched at one end of the junction; a read error may be the cause. There are 14 residues in the CDR3. The germline gives CDR1 GTSNPN, CDR2 SVGIG (reference sequence). The material sequenced was tumor-adjacent breast tissue. The source of this sequence is a female donor with breast cancer. Some clones in this sample may be carry-over from other donors' samples. The chain employs TRBV30 and TRBJ2-7, with D possibly being TRBD2 (5 bases). The CDR3 sequence is CARRRQWSTYEQYF. The CDR3 coding sequence is TGTGCCCGGAGGAGGCAGTGGAGTACCTACGAGCAGTACTTC.